Following are 22 T cell receptor beta chains from one sample sequenced in a study of T cells in Graves' hyperthyroidism and ophthalmopathy. Using RNA transcripts as the source, TCR beta CDR3 regions were amplified. The HTBI primer set served for first-round RT-PCR of the TCR CDR3. From the multiplex PCR reads, TCRdb called clonotypes with MiXCR, one entry per CDR3 protein. The data hold hundreds of thousands of distinct CDR3 sequences, with roughly 14% observed a single time. The sample comprised blood. The receptors originated from a man between 18 and 35 years old with Graves' ophthalmopathy.

V and J are TRBV14 and TRBJ1-1; D is unresolved. CDR1 SGHDN and CDR2 FVKESK come from the germline V gene. V was pared by 2 bases and J by 6 bases, with 7 bases between. The CDR3 loop spans 12 amino acids. As DNA, the CDR3 is TGTGCCAGCAGCCAAATTAGGGCTGAAGCTTTCTTT. Amino acid sequence: CASSQIRAEAFF.

This clonotype was seen at least ten times. The chain combines TRBV20-1 with TRBJ1-6; D gene unclear. CDR1 and CDR2 from the germline V gene are DFQATT and SNEGSKA (reference sequence). With 2 bases removed from V and 10 bases from J, the gap between germline ends came to 18 bases. The CDR3 is made up of 15 amino acids. This chain's CDR3 is CSARRGELVGSPLHF. CDR3 DNA: TGCAGTGCTAGAAGAGGCGAGCTCGTAGGATCACCCCTCCACTTT.

This clonotype showed up many times. This chain joins TRBV11-3 and TRBJ2-7; 7 positions match TRBD1. The trim removed 4 bases at V and 6 bases at J, leaving 6 bases unmatched. Looked up from germline, CDR1 is SGHNT and CDR2 is YENEEA. The CDR3 runs to 13 residues. The CDR3 DNA sequence: TGTGCCAGCAGCTCATTAACAGGGGTCGAGCAGTACTTC. Translation gives CASSSLTGVEQYF.

The chain joins TRBV29-1 to TRBJ2-7; no clear D gene. The CDR3 spans 14 residues. Trimming took off 4 bases at V and 4 bases at J, with 17 bases between the two ends. CDR1 and CDR2 from the germline V gene are SQVTM and ANQGSEA. CDR3 DNA sequence: TGCAGCGTTGGCCAGGTGGCTACTTTATACGAGCAGTACTTC. Its translation is CSVGQVATLYEQYF.

The CDR3 region is CASSYSFKGEQYF. CDR3 bases: TGTGCCAGCAGTTACTCGTTCAAGGGCGAGCAGTACTTC. The chain joins TRBV6-6 to TRBJ2-7; D not certain. The CDR3 consists of 13 residues. V was cut by 0 bases and J by 6 bases, with 9 bases left in between. Looked up from germline, CDR1 is MNHNY and CDR2 is SVGAGI (reference sequence).

Of note for this clonotype: A much larger clone differs by one base, so this may be a read error. In DNA, the CDR3 is TGTGCCAGCAGCCAGTGGCAGGATGTCGACGAGCAGTACTTC. Its translation: CASSQWQDVDEQYF. J is TRBJ2-7 and V is TRBV14; D not resolved. V was clipped by 3 bases and J by 5 bases, with 14 bases between them. This CDR3 has 14 residues. The germline V gene has CDR1 SGHDN and CDR2 FVKESK.

This clonotype was counted ten times or more. The chain employs TRBV11-2 and TRBJ2-1, with D possibly matching TRBD2 (6 bases). Trimming shortened V by 2 bases and J by 2 bases, and 13 bases separated the two germline ends. Germline V gene data show CDR1 as SGHAT and CDR2 as FQNNGV. The CDR3 length is 16 residues. Written as DNA, the CDR3 is TGTGCCAGCAGCTTACCCGGGGTAGCGGCCTACAATGAGCAGTTCTTC. This encodes CASSLPGVAAYNEQFF.

The table lists this clonotype with many counts. The chain is built from TRBV24-1 and TRBJ2-5; D is uncertain. V lost 1 base to trimming and J lost 1 base, with 6 bases between them. The CDR3 is made up of 14 amino acids. Germline V gene sequence: CDR1 KGHDR, CDR2 SFDVKD. For the CDR3, the DNA is TGTGCCACCAGTGATTTCCGAGGCCAAGAGACCCAGTACTTC. Amino acid sequence: CATSDFRGQETQYF.

Many counts were recorded for this clonotype. The rearrangement links TRBV7-9 to TRBJ2-1; 9 positions agree with TRBD2. The CDR3 length is 15 residues. V shed 5 bases, J shed 6 bases, and the junction held 8 bases outside the gene matches. Germline CDR1 is SEHNR and CDR2 is FQNEAQ (reference sequence). The CDR3 DNA reads TGTGCCAGCAGCGCAACCGGGACTAGCATCAATGAGCAGTTCTTC. Its translation: CASSATGTSINEQFF.

This clonotype was seen repeatedly, ten times or more. The CDR3 DNA reads TGTGCCAGCAGCCCCCGGGCTGGCTCCTACAATGAGCAGTTCTTC. This gives the protein CASSPRAGSYNEQFF. The J gene is TRBJ2-1, the V gene TRBV3-1; D is unclear. Trimming took 4 bases from V and 0 from J, leaving 10 bases between them. CDR3 length equals 15 residues. Germline V gene lookup returns CDR1 LGHDT and CDR2 YNNKEL (reference sequence).

The chain is built from TRBV6-2 or TRBV6-3 and TRBJ2-7, with 8 positions matching TRBD2. Germline CDR1 and CDR2: MNHEY and SVGEGT. V was pared by 10 bases and J by 2 bases, with 7 bases of the junction left unmatched. This CDR3 region has 13 residues. The CDR3 sequence is CATGGGTAYEQYF. CDR3 nucleotide sequence: TGTGCCACCGGGGGGGGGACCGCCTACGAGCAGTACTTC.

This clonotype was observed at least ten times. V usage is TRBV5-1 and J usage is TRBJ2-7, with 10 bases fitting TRBD1. Germline CDR1 SGHRS, CDR2 YFSETQ. The CDR3 runs to 16 residues. V shed 4 bases, J shed 5 bases, and the junction held 12 bases outside the gene matches. CDR3 coding DNA: TGCGCCAGCAGCAACCGGGACAGGGGTGTAAGTGACGAGCAGTACTTC. It is translated as CASSNRDRGVSDEQYF.

The chain is built from TRBV11-2 and TRBJ2-1, with 9 bases aligning to TRBD2. Germline V gene lookup returns CDR1 SGHAT and CDR2 FQNNGV. The CDR3 is 14 residues long. V was clipped by 10 bases and J by 9 bases; unmatched bases: 13. DNA of the CDR3: TGTGCCACAAGGGGGGGTAGCGGGAGCAGTGAGCAGTTCTTC. Protein sequence: CATRGGSGSSEQFF.

There are many counts of this clonotype. The chain joins TRBV20-1 to TRBJ1-2; 10 bases match TRBD1. V shed 4 bases and J 6 bases; nucleotides not matched to a gene: 2. The CDR3 runs to 12 residues. Germline V gene data show CDR1 as DFQATT and CDR2 as SNEGSKA (reference sequence). DNA for the CDR3: TGCAGTGCTACGACAGGGGGCGATGGCTACACCTTC. It specifies CSATTGGDGYTF.

This clonotype was counted ten times or more. V usage is TRBV20-1 and J usage is TRBJ1-6; D is unresolved. This CDR3 has 18 residues. Germline loops: CDR1 DFQATT, CDR2 SNEGSKA (reference sequence). Trimming pared 0 bases from V and 0 bases from J, leaving 15 bases between. The CDR3 spells CSARDPRAGSSYNSPLHF. In nucleotides, the CDR3 is TGCAGTGCTAGAGATCCTAGAGCCGGAAGCTCCTATAATTCACCCCTCCACTTT.

The rearrangement joins TRBV9 to TRBJ1-1; D gene uncertain. The CDR3 contains 13 residues. V was shortened by 0 bases and J by 1 base, with 4 bases between the two germline ends. Germline CDR1 reads SGDLS; CDR2 reads YYNGEE. CDR3 DNA sequence: TGTGCCAGCAGCGTAGCGGAGAACACTGAAGCTTTCTTT. Its translation is CASSVAENTEAFF.

In this sample, this clonotype turned up many times. V is TRBV6-1 and J is TRBJ2-7; 9 nucleotides agree with TRBD2. Germline V gives CDR1 MNHNS, CDR2 SASEGT. Germline trimming cut 4 bases from V and 4 bases from J; bases unmatched to any gene: 8. This CDR3 region has 15 residues. CDR3 in amino acids: CASSGVGGGAYEQYF. DNA of the CDR3: TGTGCCAGCAGTGGAGTCGGCGGGGGGGCTTACGAGCAGTACTTC.

This clonotype was seen a single time. A read error may explain this, as a much larger clone is one base away. This rearrangement joins TRBV5-1 to TRBJ2-1, with 7 bases fitting TRBD2. CDR3 length equals 15 residues. Germline loops: CDR1 SGHRS, CDR2 YFSETQ. The CDR3 DNA follows: TGCGCCAGCAGCCCCGCTAGCGGCCTTTACAATGAGCAGCTCTTC. This encodes CASSPASGLYNEQLF.

This chain uses TRBV19 with TRBJ1-2; D is uncertain. The ends were cut back, 1 base at V and 11 bases at J, with 17 bases in the middle. Germline loops: CDR1 LNHDA, CDR2 SQIVND (reference sequence). The CDR3 extends over 14 amino acids. The CDR3 DNA follows: TGTGCCAGTAGTATAGGTCAGCTCGGAGCCTCTTACACCTTC. This encodes CASSIGQLGASYTF. The whole variable domain, filled in from reference TRBV19 and TRBJ1-2, reads DGGITQSPKYLFRKEGQNVTLSCEQNLNHDAMYWYRQDPGQGLRLIYYSQIVNDFQKGDIAEGYSVSREKKESFPLTVTSAQKNPTAFYLCASSIGQLGASYTFGSGTRLTVV.

This clonotype was seen at least ten times. This chain links TRBV3-1 with TRBJ1-4; 7 bases are a match to TRBD1. Germline lookup yields CDR1 LGHDT and CDR2 YNNKEL (reference sequence). This CDR3 has 16 residues. With V trimmed by 4 bases and J by 0 bases, 5 bases remained unmatched. This CDR3 reads CASSRGTAATNEKLFF. The CDR3, as DNA: TGTGCCAGCAGCCGGGGGACAGCTGCAACTAATGAAAAACTGTTTTTT.

This clonotype was observed many times. The genes are TRBV20-1 and TRBJ2-5; no definite D call. The CDR3 is 14 residues long. The germline V and J ends were trimmed by 0 bases and 5 bases, with 13 bases remaining between them. Germline CDR1 and CDR2: DFQATT and SNEGSKA (reference sequence). The CDR3 nucleotides are TGCAGTGCTAGAGACGCCTTGTATGGGGAGACCCAGTACTTC. Protein product: CSARDALYGETQYF.

In this sample, this clonotype turned up many times. This chain links TRBV11-2 with TRBJ2-5, with 10 bases fitting TRBD2. Germline V gene lookup returns CDR1 SGHAT and CDR2 FQNNGV. This CDR3 comprises 16 residues. Trimming at V came to 1 base and at J to 3 bases, leaving 5 bases not matched to a gene. Written as DNA, the CDR3 is TGTGCCAGCAGCTTAGCTAGCGGGGGCCCAGAAGAGACCCAGTACTTC. This encodes CASSLASGGPEETQYF.